This T cell receptor (beta chain) was documented in a study of response to subunit inactivated influenza vaccine. TCRdb reprocessed the RT-PCR reads via MiXCR and lists one record per CDR3 protein. The sample comprises roughly 500,000 distinct CDR3 sequences, approximately 15% of which are singletons, and 3% rests with the top ten. The ends were cut back, 4 bases at V and 1 base at J, with 11 bases in the middle. The CDR3 consists of 13 residues. CDR1 is DFQATT, CDR2 SNEGSKA, per germline (reference sequence). The chain employs TRBV20-1 and TRBJ2-7; TRBD1 or TRBD2 may be the D gene (5 bases each). The source is a man in his fifties or sixties who received an inactivated influenza vaccine. The source was CD4+ T cells sorted from PBMCs, collected roughly 24 months after vaccination. The CDR3 nucleotides are TGCAGTGCTAAAAGATGGGGGTCCTACGAGCAGTACTTC. It codes for CSAKRWGSYEQYF.